Below, 23 T cell receptor beta chains from the same sample are listed, as sequenced in a study of CD8+CD57+ T cells in acquired aplastic anemia. The TCR beta profiling, which covered VDJ combination and CDR3 sequence, was carried out using genomic DNA as the template. TCRdb called the reads again in MiXCR, with one record for every CDR3 protein. This table has 150,000 to 200,000 distinct CDR3 sequences, about 64% appearing once. The sample taken for sequencing was sorted CD4+, CD8+, or CD8+CD57+ T cells (not recorded which) from PBMCs. These receptors came from a human donor with severe aplastic anemia or a healthy control (not recorded which).

This chain links TRBV15 with TRBJ1-5, with D unresolved. The CDR3 contains 14 residues. Germline V gene data show CDR1 as LNHNV and CDR2 as YYDKDF (reference sequence). Trimming cost V 0 bases and J 0 bases, with 3 bases left between them. CDR3 in DNA: TGTGCCACCAGCAGAGATGGTAGCAATCAGCCCCAGCATTTT. It translates to CATSRDGSNQPQHF.

This chain joins TRBV6-1 and TRBJ1-2; no firm D call. The CDR3 extends over 12 amino acids. CDR1 and CDR2 (germline): MNHNS, SASEGT. V was pared by 3 bases and J by 6 bases, with 8 bases between. CDR3 coding DNA: TGTGCCAGCAGTGAGAACGGGGATGGCTACACCTTC. Its translation: CASSENGDGYTF.

The rearrangement links TRBV7-4 to TRBJ2-5; TRBD1 might be the D (6 bases). The CDR3 extends over 15 amino acids. In germline, CDR1 is SGHVT, CDR2 SQSDAQ. Trimming left V 8 bases short and J 0 bases short, with 16 bases between. Here the CDR3 reads CASRTGTDYQETQYF. The CDR3 nucleotides are TGTGCCAGCCGCACAGGGACGGACTACCAAGAGACCCAGTACTTC.

DNA for the CDR3: TGTGCCAGCAGCGAGGGGCGGATAACTGAAGCTTTCTTT. This translates into CASSEGRITEAFF. The rearrangement links TRBV7-9 to TRBJ1-1, with D possibly being TRBD1 (5 bases). V was clipped by 5 bases and J by 5 bases, with 12 bases between them. CDR1 SEHNR and CDR2 FQNEAQ come from the germline V gene (reference sequence). CDR3 length: 13 residues.

The genes are TRBV29-1 and TRBJ2-1; 11 nucleotides match TRBD2. The germline CDR1 and CDR2 sequences are SQVTM and ANQGSEA. Trimming removed 6 bases from V and 0 bases from J; junction bases left unmatched: 10. The CDR3 extends over 17 amino acids. The CDR3 DNA sequence: TGCAGCGTGGCGGGCGCTAGCGGGAGGTCCTCCTACAATGAGCAGTTCTTC. Its translation: CSVAGASGRSSYNEQFF.

The chain has TRBV19 and TRBJ2-7, with 7 positions matching TRBD1. Per the germline V gene, CDR1 is LNHDA and CDR2 is SQIVND (reference sequence). The CDR3 loop spans 18 amino acids. J gave up 2 bases and V 4 bases, and 17 bases lay outside the gene matches. CDR3: CASSTVITYGQEAYEQYF. In DNA, the CDR3 is TGTGCCAGTAGTACCGTTATTACTTACGGACAGGAAGCCTACGAGCAGTACTTC.

The V call is TRBV9, the J call TRBJ2-1, with 7 bases fitting TRBD2. With 8 bases clipped from V and 3 bases from J, the junction kept 11 bases outside the gene matches. Germline V gene lookup returns CDR1 SGDLS and CDR2 YYNGEE. There are 15 residues in the CDR3. In DNA, the CDR3 is TGTGCCAGGATTCCCACTAGCGACTACTACAATGAGCAGTTCTTC. Protein product: CARIPTSDYYNEQFF.

This clonotype was detected many times. The chain joins TRBV15 to TRBJ1-1; D is unclear. V was clipped by 10 bases and J by 0 bases, with 12 bases between them. This CDR3 contains 13 residues. The germline V gene encodes CDR1 LNHNV and CDR2 YYDKDF (reference sequence). Here the CDR3 reads CAIGGILNTEAFF. The CDR3 DNA follows: TGTGCCATCGGAGGGATTTTGAACACTGAAGCTTTCTTT.

This rearrangement joins TRBV29-1 to TRBJ1-1; TRBD1 matches at 7 bases. J lost 4 bases, V lost 1 base, and 0 bases had no gene match. In germline, CDR1 is SQVTM, CDR2 ANQGSEA. The CDR3 consists of 12 residues. CDR3 sequence: CSVEGQGTEAFF. Here the CDR3 DNA reads TGCAGCGTTGAAGGACAGGGCACTGAAGCTTTCTTT.

The gene calls are TRBV12-3 or TRBV12-4 and TRBJ2-7; 9 nucleotides align to TRBD1. The V and J ends lost 3 bases and 1 base, in that order; junction bases with no gene match: 4. This CDR3 is 15 amino acids long. The CDR3 DNA sequence: TGTGCCAGCAGTTTCCGGGGACAGGGTTCCTACGAGCAGTACTTC. Its protein is CASSFRGQGSYEQYF.

J is TRBJ2-5 and V is TRBV15; 11 bases are shared with TRBD1. Germline assignment: CDR1 LNHNV and CDR2 YYDKDF (reference sequence). V shed 2 bases, J shed 5 bases, and the junction held 10 bases outside the gene matches. This CDR3 has 17 residues. The CDR3 nucleotides are TGTGCCACCAGCAGACTTGGACAGGGGGCGGAAAAGGAGACCCAGTACTTC. It is translated as CATSRLGQGAEKETQYF. Full variable domain (outside the CDR3, taken from reference TRBV15 and TRBJ2-5): DAMVIQNPRYQVTQFGKPVTLSCSQTLNHNVMYWYQQKSSQAPKLLFHYYDKDFNNEADTPDNFQSRRPNTSFCFLDIRSPGLGDTAMYLCATSRLGQGAEKETQYFGPGTRLLVL.

In its sample, this clonotype was seen a few times. The chain joins TRBV7-9 to TRBJ2-7; 10 nucleotides agree with TRBD1. J gave up 7 bases and V 6 bases, and 9 bases lay outside the gene matches. This CDR3 is built from 14 residues. CDR1 and CDR2 (germline): SEHNR, FQNEAQ (reference sequence). This CDR3 is CASSYRDRGMEQYF. In nucleotides, the CDR3 is TGTGCCAGCAGTTACCGGGACAGGGGAATGGAGCAGTACTTC.

The chain links TRBV20-1 to TRBJ1-4; 9 bases agree with TRBD1. The CDR3 covers 17 residues. From germline, CDR1 is DFQATT and CDR2 SNEGSKA (reference sequence). V was pared by 5 bases and J by 7 bases, with 17 bases of the junction left unmatched. The CDR3 nucleotides read TGCAGTGCTTTCGACCGGGACAGGGCAAGGAGCGTTGAAAAACTGTTTTTT. The encoded protein is CSAFDRDRARSVEKLFF.

The CDR3 spells CASSYRDSSYEQYF. For the CDR3, the DNA is TGTGCCAGCAGCTACCGGGACAGTTCCTACGAGCAGTACTTC. V and J are TRBV7-3 and TRBJ2-7; 7 bases are a match to TRBD1. Germline V gene data show CDR1 as SGHTA and CDR2 as FQGTGA. J gave up 1 base and V 4 bases, and 4 bases lay outside the gene matches. The CDR3 runs to 14 residues.

A few counts support this clonotype. The rearrangement joins TRBV29-1 to TRBJ1-6; D remains unclear. Trimming stripped 4 bases from V and 0 bases from J, with 13 bases between. The CDR3 sequence is 16 residues long. Germline loops: CDR1 SQVTM, CDR2 ANQGSEA. CDR3 sequence (DNA): TGCAGCGTTGGGGTACCCGAAAGCTCCTATAATTCACCCCTCCACTTT. Residues: CSVGVPESSYNSPLHF.

The chain carries TRBV29-1 and TRBJ2-1; D assignment may be TRBD1 or TRBD2 (7 bases each). In germline, CDR1 is SQVTM, CDR2 ANQGSEA. This CDR3 contains 17 residues. Trimming took 3 bases from V and 2 from J, leaving 20 bases between them. Written as DNA, the CDR3 is TGCAGCGTTGAGGGGGGGGAACAGGGGTTCGCCTACAATGAGCAGTTCTTC. Amino acids: CSVEGGEQGFAYNEQFF.

This clonotype showed up many times. J is TRBJ2-7 and V is TRBV27; the D call may be TRBD1 or TRBD2 (6 bases each). The CDR3 length is 13 residues. Looked up from germline, CDR1 is MNHEY and CDR2 is SMNVEV (reference sequence). V was clipped by 10 bases and J by 11 bases, with 24 bases between them. The CDR3 spells CATRGIAEFREYF. CDR3 sequence (DNA): TGTGCCACCAGGGGAATAGCGGAATTCCGGGAGTACTTC.

The table lists this clonotype with many counts. This chain connects TRBV6-5 to TRBJ1-2; TRBD1 is a possible D gene (6 bases). Germline values: CDR1 MNHEY, CDR2 SVGAGI. This CDR3 is 15 amino acids long. V lost 4 bases and J lost 2, with 14 bases in between. The CDR3 reads CASSLIAGGNYGYTF. Written as DNA, the CDR3 is TGTGCCAGCAGTTTAATAGCGGGGGGCAACTATGGCTACACCTTC.

The V and J genes are TRBV10-2 and TRBJ1-2; D perhaps matches TRBD1 (5 bases). The CDR3 spans 13 residues. Between the trimmed V and J ends, which lost 4 bases and 6 bases, there was a span of 12 bases. CDR1 is WSHSY and CDR2 is SAAADI in the germline V gene. The CDR3 DNA follows: TGCGCCAGCAGTGCGCGAGGGGCGAATGGCTACACCTTC. As protein: CASSARGANGYTF.

This clonotype was seen more than once but under ten times. The chain recombines TRBV20-1 with TRBJ2-7; perhaps TRBD2 as D (5 bases). V shed 1 base and J shed 7 bases, with 11 bases lying between them. This CDR3 is 12 amino acids long. CDR1 is DFQATT, CDR2 SNEGSKA, per germline (reference sequence). The DNA of the CDR3 is TGCAGTGCTAGAGGGTGGTCGGGGGAGCAGTACTTC. It translates to CSARGWSGEQYF.

This clonotype has a single count. The CDR3 coding sequence is TGCAGCGCTACCGGACAGGGGGCAGCTGGCTACACCTTC. Its protein is CSATGQGAAGYTF. The chain links TRBV29-1 to TRBJ1-2; 11 nucleotides line up with TRBD1. V was clipped by 7 bases and J by 7 bases; unmatched bases: 8. The CDR3 sequence is 13 residues long. Germline V gene data show CDR1 as SQVTM and CDR2 as ANQGSEA.

The table lists this clonotype with many counts. The J gene is TRBJ2-3, the V gene TRBV4-1; 7 bases line up with TRBD2. Looked up from germline, CDR1 is MGHRA and CDR2 is YSYEKL. The CDR3 loop spans 16 amino acids. The trim removed 0 bases at V and 2 bases at J, leaving 5 bases unmatched. The CDR3 DNA sequence: TGCGCCAGCAGCCAAGATTGGGGGGGGATCACAGATACGCAGTATTTT. Translating it yields CASSQDWGGITDTQYF.

V usage is TRBV29-1 and J usage is TRBJ1-2; no firm D call. Trimming shortened V by 3 bases and J by 4 bases, and 18 bases separated the two germline ends. Germline V gene sequence: CDR1 SQVTM, CDR2 ANQGSEA. The CDR3 has 15 residues. This chain's CDR3 is CSVDGQEDKPYGYTF. The CDR3, as DNA: TGCAGCGTTGACGGGCAGGAAGATAAACCCTATGGCTACACCTTC.